The rows below give T cell receptor beta chains drawn from one sample of a study of metastatic and nonmetastatic thyroid tumors. MiXCR re-clonotyped the PCR reads for TCRdb. The table includes 40,000 to 55,000 clones, approximately 17% detected once. The material sequenced was blood. These receptors were collected from a female donor with papillary thyroid cancer or a benign thyroid nodule (not recorded which). Some clones in this sample may be carry-over from other donors' samples. Each CDR3 is given with its conserved first and last residue. A D gene is named only where the DNA matches it firmly. Where a row states a size, it is once, few, many or the class of an expanded clone; other rows omit it.

TRBJ1-1,-,TRBV5-4,many,TGTGCCAGCACCAAGGGGGGGTCGAACACTGAAGCTTTCTTT,CASTKGGSNTEAFF
TRBJ1-1,-,TRBV20-1,many,TGCAGTGCCCTTACAGGTACACTTTCGAGCACTGAAGCTTTCTTT,CSALTGTLSSTEAFF
TRBJ2-7,-,TRBV11-3,-,TGCGCCAGCAGCTTAGACCCGGGCAGTTCCTACGAGCAGTACTTC,CASSLDPGSSYEQYF
TRBJ2-7,TRBD2,TRBV12-3/TRBV12-4,many,TGTGCCAGCAGTCCCCTGGGACTAGCGGGAGACTACGAGCAGTACTTC,CASSPLGLAGDYEQYF
TRBJ1-4,-,TRBV6-1,many,TGTGCCAGCCGGGGGGGGCGCGGTGAAAAACTGTTTTTT,CASRGGRGEKLFF
TRBJ2-5,-,TRBV13,few,TGTGCCAGCAGCCTAACTCCAGAGACCCAGTACTTC,CASSLTPETQYF
TRBJ1-3,TRBD1,TRBV18,many,TGTGCCAGCTCACCACGGGGACAGGGTTCTTCCTCTGGAAACACCATATATTTT,CASSPRGQGSSSGNTIYF
TRBJ1-1,-,TRBV6-1,many,TGTGCCAGCAAAAAGAACACTGAAGCTTTCTTT,CASKKNTEAFF
TRBJ2-7,-,TRBV28,many,TGTGCCAGCATCGGCAACACCTACGAGCAGTACTTC,CASIGNTYEQYF
TRBJ2-5,-,TRBV14,few,TGTGCCAGCAGCCAAGGGGTAGGACTCAGCCAAGAGACCCAGTACTTC,CASSQGVGLSQETQYF
TRBJ2-5,TRBD1,TRBV28,many,TGTGCCAGCAGCCAAATCCTGACAGGGGGCGCGGAAGAGACCCAGTACTTC,CASSQILTGGAEETQYF
TRBJ1-5,-,TRBV6-1,many,TGTGCCACTGCCGCACAGATAGTAGTGTTGCATTTT,CATAAQIVVLHF
TRBJ2-6,TRBD1,TRBV6-5,many,TGTGCCAGCAGTTACTCCGGGACAGCTACCTCTGGGGCCAACGTCCTGACTTTC,CASSYSGTATSGANVLTF
TRBJ2-5,TRBD1,TRBV12-3/TRBV12-4,many,TGTGCCAGCAGCACAACCACGAATCAGGACAGGGTATCAGAGACCCAGTACTTC,CASSTTTNQDRVSETQYF
TRBJ1-6,-,TRBV19,few,TGTGCCAGTAGTTCGGGGACTTGCAATAATTCACCCCTCCACTTT,CASSSGTCNNSPLHF
TRBJ1-2,-,TRBV7-8,-,TGTGCCAGCAGCTGGACCATCCGGGCTGACTATGGCTACACCTTC,CASSWTIRADYGYTF
TRBJ1-2,TRBD1,TRBV12-3/TRBV12-4,many,TGTGCCAGCATCGCCGGTGCCGGGACAGCGGGCTATGGCTACACCTTC,CASIAGAGTAGYGYTF
TRBJ2-3,TRBD2,TRBV6-1,many,TGTGCCAGCAGTGGACTAGCGGGAGGGCCAGATACGCAGTATTTT,CASSGLAGGPDTQYF